A selection of T cell receptor beta chains follows, all from one sample in a study of early T cells in non-severe SARS-CoV-2 infection. TCRdb reanalysed the 5' RACE reads using MiXCR and keeps one entry per CDR3 protein. The data show tens of thousands of distinct CDR3 sequences, with roughly 12% seen just once and 4% to 5% held by the top ten. The sequenced material came from whole blood. All receptors derive from an adult who was a healthcare worker with PCR-confirmed SARS-CoV-2 infection or an uninfected control (not recorded which). Each CDR3 is given with its conserved first and last residue. A D gene is named only where the DNA matches it firmly. Not every row has a clone size; where given, it reads once, few, many or a size class.

j_call | v_call | clone_size | d_call | cdr3_nt | cdr3_aa
TRBJ1-1 | TRBV7-3 | few | . | TGTGCCAGCAGCTTAGGGCCATCCAAGAACACTGAAGCTTTCTTT | CASSLGPSKNTEAFF
TRBJ1-6 | TRBV12-3/TRBV12-4 | few | . | TGTGCCAGCAGGTCCTATAATTCACCCCTCCACTTT | CASRSYNSPLHF
TRBJ2-1 | TRBV9 | many | . | TGTGCCAGCAAGCCCCGGGAGTCTTACAATGAGCAGTTCTTC | CASKPRESYNEQFF
TRBJ1-1 | TRBV12-3/TRBV12-4 | . | . | TGTGCCAGCAAAATCAACAAGAACACTGAAGCTTTCTTT | CASKINKNTEAFF
TRBJ2-2 | TRBV24-1 | few | TRBD2 | TGTGCCACCAGTGATTTAGCCGGGACTAGCGCTGCAGCCACCGGGGAGCTGTTTTTT | CATSDLAGTSAAATGELFF
TRBJ2-7 | TRBV5-1 | few | TRBD1 | TGCGCCAGCAGCTTAACAGGGGTCTCTAGGCACGAGCAGTACTTC | CASSLTGVSRHEQYF
TRBJ2-1 | TRBV20-1 | . | TRBD2 | TGCAGTGCTGGGACTAGCGGGAGGGCCCCCTACAATGAGCAGTTCTTC | CSAGTSGRAPYNEQFF
TRBJ2-3 | TRBV7-9 | many | . | TGTGCCAGCAGCCGCACAGATACGCAGTATTTT | CASSRTDTQYF
TRBJ2-3 | TRBV27 | few | . | TGTGCCAGCAGTTTAGCTTCAGAAGATACGCAGTATTTT | CASSLASEDTQYF
TRBJ2-7 | TRBV6-1 | . | . | TGTGCCAGCAAGGACAGACCAGCCTACGAGCAGTACTTC | CASKDRPAYEQYF
TRBJ2-1 | TRBV15 | . | . | TGTGCCACCAGCAGACCTGGACCCGATTATCAGTTCTTC | CATSRPGPDYQFF
TRBJ2-3 | TRBV7-9 | few | . | TGTGCCAGCAGCTTGGACGGAAGCGCAGATACGCAGTATTTT | CASSLDGSADTQYF
TRBJ1-2 | TRBV27 | few | . | TGTGCCAGCAGTTTAAGGGGAAGCTATGGCTACACCTTC | CASSLRGSYGYTF
TRBJ1-6 | TRBV2 | few | TRBD1 | TGTGCCAGCAAGGGGGCCAATTCACCCCTCCACTTT | CASKGANSPLHF
TRBJ1-4 | TRBV2 | . | TRBD1 | TGTGCCAGCAGCGCACCGGACAGGTTTCTTGCAACTAATGAAAAACTGTTTTTT | CASSAPDRFLATNEKLFF
TRBJ2-3 | TRBV7-2 | few | . | TGTGCCAGCAGCTTAGGGGTGGGGTCTGCCCTGGATACGCAGTATTTT | CASSLGVGSALDTQYF
TRBJ2-7 | TRBV6-1 | . | TRBD2 | TGTGCCAGCCCCCCTGGGGGGTGGACTAGCTACGAGCAGTACTTC | CASPPGGWTSYEQYF
TRBJ1-3 | TRBV7-3 | many | . | TGTGCCAGCAGCTTAGGACTTACGCCTGGAAACACCATATATTTT | CASSLGLTPGNTIYF
TRBJ2-1 | TRBV3-1 | few | TRBD2 | TGTGCCAGCAGCCTAACTAGCGGGAGGGCCTCCAATGAGCAGTTCTTC | CASSLTSGRASNEQFF
TRBJ1-1 | TRBV29-1 | many | . | TGCAGCGTTGGGGGGGCAGGCACTGAAGCTTTCTTT | CSVGGAGTEAFF
TRBJ2-5 | TRBV20-1 | few | . | TGCAGTGCTAGACACAGTTCCCAAGAGACCCAGTACTTC | CSARHSSQETQYF
TRBJ2-7 | TRBV2 | . | . | TGTGCCGGAAGTCCGACCCTTTCCTACGAGCAGTACTTC | CAGSPTLSYEQYF
TRBJ2-1 | TRBV11-2 | many | . | TGTGCCAGCAGCTTAAGTAGCGGCCCCTACAATGAGCAGTTCTTC | CASSLSSGPYNEQFF
TRBJ1-3 | TRBV5-5 | . | . | TGTGCCAGCAGCTTAGATGGAAACACCATATATTTT | CASSLDGNTIYF
TRBJ2-7 | TRBV7-7 | few | . | TGTGCTAGCAGCCCTCCCCGACGCACCCTGGGCGAGCAGTACTTC | CASSPPRRTLGEQYF
TRBJ2-7 | TRBV12-3/TRBV12-4 | . | . | TGTGCCAGCAGCCGCAGGGTAGCGGCGCTCTACGAGCAGTACTTC | CASSRRVAALYEQYF
TRBJ2-7 | TRBV19 | few | . | TGTGCCAGTAGCCACGGCCTCTCCTACGAGCAGTACTTC | CASSHGLSYEQYF
TRBJ1-5 | TRBV6-5 | . | . | TGTGCCAGCAGGCGGACGGGAAGCAATCAGCCCCAGCATTTT | CASRRTGSNQPQHF
TRBJ1-1 | TRBV7-3 | few | TRBD1 | TGTGCCAGCAGCGCACAGGGGTCCAACACTGAAGCTTTCTTT | CASSAQGSNTEAFF
TRBJ1-1 | TRBV29-1 | few | . | TGCAGCGTCGCAGGGCTTATGAACACTGAAGCTTTCTTT | CSVAGLMNTEAFF
TRBJ2-1 | TRBV4-1 | many | TRBD1 | TGCGCCAGCAGCCAAGGGGCGAGGGGGCGCGTCCGCAATGAGCAGTTCTTC | CASSQGARGRVRNEQFF
TRBJ1-2 | TRBV7-2 | . | . | TGTGCCAGCAGCTTACAGCGTAACTATGGCTACACCTTC | CASSLQRNYGYTF
TRBJ2-2 | TRBV11-2 | many | . | TGTGCCAGCAGCTTAGATCTGTTAGGTACAGCGAACACCGGGGAGCTGTTTTTT | CASSLDLLGTANTGELFF
TRBJ2-1 | TRBV2 | many | TRBD2 | TGTGCCAGCAGTGCGTCTAGCGGGGGGGCTTGGCAGTTCTTC | CASSASSGGAWQFF
TRBJ1-2 | TRBV7-8 | . | TRBD1 | TGTGCCAGCAACCCCGAGGCAGGGGGCTATCCTTATGGCTACACCTTC | CASNPEAGGYPYGYTF
TRBJ1-2 | TRBV12-3/TRBV12-4 | . | . | TGTGCCAGCAGCCCCCAGGGATATGGCTACACCTTC | CASSPQGYGYTF
TRBJ2-3 | TRBV7-9 | . | TRBD2 | TGTGCCAGCAGCTTAGTACTAGCGGGAGGCCCGGATACGCAGTATTTT | CASSLVLAGGPDTQYF
TRBJ1-3 | TRBV5-8 | many | TRBD1 | TGTGCCAGCAGCTTGGACGGACAGGGGGCGGCGGGAAACACCATATATTTT | CASSLDGQGAAGNTIYF
TRBJ2-7 | TRBV7-9 | . | . | TGTGCCAGCAGCTTGTCGACAGACACCTACGAGCAGTACTTC | CASSLSTDTYEQYF
TRBJ2-7 | TRBV6-4 | many | . | TGTGCCAGCAGCGGGCCCAGATCCTACGAGCAGTACTTC | CASSGPRSYEQYF
TRBJ1-1 | TRBV7-9 | few | . | TGTGCCAGCAGCTTAGAAGGGGGCACTGAAGCTTTCTTT | CASSLEGGTEAFF
TRBJ1-4 | TRBV30 | few | . | TGTGCCTGGAGTGATAGGAGGGTTCCGAAACTGTTTTTT | CAWSDRRVPKLFF
TRBJ1-5 | TRBV7-9 | many | . | TGTGCCAGCAGCTTAGATCATCAGCCCCAGCATTTT | CASSLDHQPQHF
TRBJ2-1 | TRBV11-3 | . | TRBD2 | TGTGCCAGCAGCGGAACCGGGACTAGAAATGTTTACGGTGACAATGAGCAGTTCTTC | CASSGTGTRNVYGDNEQFF
TRBJ2-1 | TRBV5-1 | few | . | TGCGCCAGCAGCTTGGGTGGGGCGTCCAGTGAGCAGTTCTTC | CASSLGGASSEQFF
TRBJ1-1 | TRBV29-1 | . | . | TGCAGCGGGCGCGGGGGGTTGAACACTGAAGCTTTCTTT | CSGRGGLNTEAFF
TRBJ1-6 | TRBV11-2 | many | . | TGTGCCAGCAGCCGTGGAACCTATAATTCACCCCTCCACTTT | CASSRGTYNSPLHF
TRBJ2-3 | TRBV4-2 | few | TRBD2 | TGTGCCAGCAGCCTAGCGGGGGACACAGATACGCAGTATTTT | CASSLAGDTDTQYF
TRBJ2-7 | TRBV14 | few | . | TGTGCCAGCAGCCAATCTCCTAATCACCGCTCCTACGAGCAGTACTTC | CASSQSPNHRSYEQYF
TRBJ2-3 | TRBV7-9 | . | . | TGTGCCAGCAGCTCCCGGGGTCCAGATACGCAGTATTTT | CASSSRGPDTQYF
TRBJ1-3 | TRBV20-1 | many | . | TGCAGTGCTATGTCAGGGTTTCGAAACACCATATATTTT | CSAMSGFRNTIYF
TRBJ2-2 | TRBV12-3/TRBV12-4 | many | . | TGTGCCAGCAATCGCGGCGCCGGGGAGCTGTTTTTT | CASNRGAGELFF